The next 26 T cell receptor beta chains were all read from a single sample in a study of T cell repertoires in cytomegalovirus infection. TCRdb recomputed calls from the reads with MiXCR, one row per CDR3 protein. The table has around 200,000 distinct CDR3 sequences, about a sixth seen once; the top ten hold around 25%. Sequences were obtained from CD8+ T cells from PBMCs. These receptor sequences come from a human donor in good health (CMV status not recorded). Some clones in this sample may be carry-over from other donors' samples.

This clonotype was detected a few times. The rearrangement links TRBV7-2 to TRBJ2-5; 9 positions match TRBD1. Germline CDR1 reads SGHTA; CDR2 reads FQGNSA. The CDR3 has 15 amino acids. V shed 6 bases and J 1 base; nucleotides not matched to a gene: 6. The CDR3 nucleotides read TGTGCCAGCAGTAGGACAGGGGCGCCCCAAGAGACCCAGTACTTC. The encoded protein is CASSRTGAPQETQYF.

The chain combines TRBV10-3 with TRBJ2-2, with 8 bases lining up with TRBD2. Trimming cost V 6 bases and J 3 bases; bases outside gene matches: 6. The CDR3 has 15 residues. CDR1 is ENHRY and CDR2 is SYGVKD in the germline V gene. The CDR3 here is CAISDAGGDTGELFF. Here the CDR3 DNA reads TGTGCCATCAGCGATGCGGGGGGCGACACCGGGGAGCTGTTTTTT.

The CDR3 nucleotides are TGTGCCACCAGCAGGGAAAGAGCGGGGGATACAGATACGCAGTATTTT. Protein: CATSRERAGDTDTQYF. This chain uses TRBV15 with TRBJ2-3, with 8 bases identical to TRBD2. The junction had 8 bases not matched to a gene; V was cut back by 3 bases and J by 3 bases. Germline V gene sequence: CDR1 LNHNV, CDR2 YYDKDF (reference sequence). This CDR3 comprises 16 residues.

This sequence joins TRBV6-6 and TRBJ2-7; D tentatively fits TRBD1 or TRBD2 (5 bases each). The V gene lost 8 bases and the J gene lost 0 bases, with 14 bases spanning the gap. The CDR3 extends over 14 amino acids. Germline CDR1 reads MNHNY; CDR2 reads SVGAGI (reference sequence). The CDR3 region is CASLKGRSSYEQYF. The DNA of the CDR3 is TGTGCCAGCCTCAAGGGACGCAGCTCCTACGAGCAGTACTTC.

The V gene is TRBV24-1, the J gene TRBJ2-1; D gene unclear. The CDR3 is 11 residues long. Trimming cost V 6 bases and J 10 bases, with 9 bases left between them. Germline CDR1 KGHDR, CDR2 SFDVKD. For the CDR3, the DNA is TGTGCCACCAGTTTAGGGTTGGAGCAGTTCTTC. Residues: CATSLGLEQFF.

For the CDR3, the DNA is TGTGCCAGCAGTTTATGGCCGGCAAACACTGAAGCTTTCTTT. Translating it yields CASSLWPANTEAFF. The chain combines TRBV27 with TRBJ1-1, with D hard to call. Trimming took off 1 base at V and 2 bases at J, with 8 bases between the two ends. Germline V gene sequence: CDR1 MNHEY, CDR2 SMNVEV (reference sequence). The length of the CDR3 is 14 residues.

This clonotype was detected only a few times. The CDR3 DNA sequence: TGCAGTGCTAGAGAGGCTGTGGCTACCACTGAAGCTTTCTTT. It translates to CSAREAVATTEAFF. The chain couples TRBV20-1 to TRBJ1-1; D not certain. The CDR3 spans 14 residues. Between the trimmed V and J ends, which lost 0 bases and 4 bases, there was a span of 12 bases. Germline V gives CDR1 DFQATT, CDR2 SNEGSKA (reference sequence).

This chain connects TRBV24-1 to TRBJ1-2; weak D call: TRBD1 (6 bases). Germline loops: CDR1 KGHDR, CDR2 SFDVKD. Trimming took off 8 bases at V and 2 bases at J, with 14 bases between the two ends. CDR3 length equals 14 residues. CDR3: CATKDSNPNYGYTF. The CDR3 coding sequence is TGTGCCACCAAGGACAGTAATCCCAACTATGGCTACACCTTC.

DNA for the CDR3: TGTGCCAGCAGGCACAGGGACTTATCCTACGAGCAGTACTTC. It yields the protein CASRHRDLSYEQYF. This chain links TRBV7-9 with TRBJ2-7; either TRBD1 or TRBD2 may fit D (6 bases each). The V and J ends lost 6 bases and 1 base respectively, with 13 bases between them. Germline-derived CDR1 and CDR2 are SEHNR and FQNEAQ (reference sequence). The CDR3 contains 14 residues.

In its sample, this clonotype was seen a few times. This chain uses TRBV7-9 with TRBJ2-7; a weak D match, TRBD1 (7 bases). This CDR3 region has 15 residues. Germline V gives CDR1 SEHNR, CDR2 FQNEAQ (reference sequence). V lost 4 bases and J 2 bases, leaving 15 bases between the germline ends. The CDR3 is CASSSRDSLAYEQYF. The DNA of the CDR3 is TGTGCCAGCAGCTCGCGGGACAGCCTTGCCTACGAGCAGTACTTC.

The rearrangement joins TRBV7-9 to TRBJ2-5; no reliable D call. Trimming removed 2 bases at V and 1 base at J, with 8 bases between. Looked up from germline, CDR1 is SEHNR and CDR2 is FQNEAQ (reference sequence). CDR3 length: 14 residues. CDR3 bases: TGTGCCAGCAGCTTATTTCCAGTCCAAGAGACCCAGTACTTC. It is translated as CASSLFPVQETQYF.

V usage is TRBV9 and J usage is TRBJ2-1; weak D call: TRBD2 (6 bases). The length of the CDR3 is 15 residues. Germline lookup yields CDR1 SGDLS and CDR2 YYNGEE. Trimming pared 0 bases from V and 7 bases from J, leaving 14 bases between. The CDR3 here is CASSVELAILNEQFF. The DNA for the CDR3 is TGTGCCAGCAGCGTAGAGCTAGCGATTTTGAATGAGCAGTTCTTC.

The chain uses TRBV6-5 and TRBJ2-2, with a tentative D call TRBD1 (6 bases). Trimming took off 4 bases at V and 7 bases at J, with 16 bases between the two ends. CDR3 length: 15 residues. Per germline, CDR1 MNHEY and CDR2 SVGAGI. CDR3 amino acids: CASSSGTTSNGELFF. In nucleotides, the CDR3 is TGTGCCAGCAGTTCCGGGACAACTTCTAACGGGGAGCTGTTTTTT.

This clonotype was detected only a few times. The V gene is TRBV27, the J gene TRBJ2-2, with D tentatively TRBD1 (5 bases). The CDR3 is 14 residues long. Trimming shortened V by 5 bases and J by 3 bases, and 10 bases separated the two germline ends. The V gene's germline CDR1 is MNHEY and CDR2 SMNVEV (reference sequence). CDR3 loop: CASSLRVYTGELFF. DNA of the CDR3: TGTGCCAGCAGTCTCAGGGTGTACACCGGGGAGCTGTTTTTT.

CDR3 residues: CASTPGGRREKLFF. CDR3 bases: TGTGCCAGCACCCCCGGCGGTCGACGAGAAAAACTGTTTTTT. V and J are TRBV6-6 and TRBJ1-4; D is unresolved. This CDR3 comprises 14 residues. The germline V and J ends were trimmed by 7 bases and 8 bases, with 17 bases remaining between them. Germline-derived CDR1 and CDR2 are MNHNY and SVGAGI (reference sequence).

This clonotype was observed a few times. The chain is built from TRBV28 and TRBJ1-5; D gene ambiguous. Between the trimmed V and J ends, which lost 1 base and 7 bases, there was a span of 20 bases. Germline CDR1 and CDR2: MDHEN and SYDVKM. The CDR3 is 17 amino acids. DNA for the CDR3: TGTGCCAGCAGTTTATTGGTCCCCACGGGGTCAATGCAGCCCCAGCATTTT. As protein: CASSLLVPTGSMQPQHF.

This clonotype was seen a handful of times. The chain is built from TRBV4-1 and TRBJ1-6; D is perhaps TRBD1 (5 bases). V was pared by 5 bases and J by 7 bases, with 9 bases between. The CDR3 is 13 residues long. Germline-derived CDR1 and CDR2 are MGHRA and YSYEKL. The CDR3 protein is CASSYTGNSPLHF. The CDR3 bases are TGCGCCAGCAGCTATACAGGCAATTCACCCCTCCACTTT.

The J gene is TRBJ2-3, the V gene TRBV7-9; 10 nucleotides line up with TRBD2. Germline V CDR1 and CDR2: SEHNR, FQNEAQ (reference sequence). The junction had 14 bases not matched to a gene; V was cut back by 2 bases and J by 3 bases. CDR3 length: 19 residues. In nucleotides, the CDR3 is TGTGCCAGCAGCTTATACAGGAGCGGGGGGGATCCTTGGACAGATACGCAGTATTTT. This encodes CASSLYRSGGDPWTDTQYF.

The V call is TRBV7-2, the J call TRBJ1-1, with 9 bases that match TRBD1. CDR3 length: 15 amino acids. With V trimmed by 3 bases and J by 2 bases, 4 bases remained unmatched. Looked up from germline, CDR1 is SGHTA and CDR2 is FQGNSA. CDR3 region: CASSFGQGPNTEAFF. The CDR3 region has the DNA TGTGCCAGCAGCTTCGGACAGGGGCCTAACACTGAAGCTTTCTTT.

The rearrangement links TRBV7-9 to TRBJ2-7, with D possibly being TRBD1 or TRBD2 (5 bases each). The CDR3 length is 13 residues. Trimming removed 5 bases at V and 0 bases at J, with 8 bases between. Germline V CDR1 and CDR2: SEHNR, FQNEAQ (reference sequence). This CDR3 is CASSHGTSYEQYF. The CDR3, as DNA: TGTGCCAGCAGCCACGGGACCTCCTACGAGCAGTACTTC.

This CDR3 reads CASSESGDTRPGNTIYF. The CDR3 coding sequence is TGCGCCAGCAGTGAGTCAGGGGATACAAGGCCTGGAAACACCATATATTTT. The chain employs TRBV10-1 and TRBJ1-3; tentatively, D is TRBD1 (5 bases). Trimming stripped 0 bases from V and 2 bases from J, with 14 bases between. This CDR3 comprises 17 residues. Germline V gene sequence: CDR1 WNHNN, CDR2 SYGVQD (reference sequence).

The V and J genes are TRBV28 and TRBJ2-3; 7 positions match TRBD1. The germline gives CDR1 MDHEN, CDR2 SYDVKM. The CDR3 covers 15 residues. V lost 4 bases to trimming and J lost 4 bases; unmatched junction nucleotides: 8. In DNA, the CDR3 is TGTGCCAGCAGTTCGGGGACAGTCAGAGCAGATACGCAGTATTTT. It encodes CASSSGTVRADTQYF.

This clonotype was seen more than once but under ten times. The genes are TRBV7-2 and TRBJ2-7; 11 bases line up with TRBD1. Germline V lookup: CDR1 SGHTA, CDR2 FQGNSA. The CDR3 sequence is 13 residues long. V trimming: 5 bases; J trimming: 7 bases; junction bases outside the gene matches: 4. The CDR3 loop reads CASSLGTGGEQYF. Written as DNA, the CDR3 is TGTGCCAGCAGCCTAGGGACAGGGGGTGAGCAGTACTTC.

This clonotype turned up a few times. This rearrangement joins TRBV5-4 to TRBJ2-7, with TRBD1 matching 10 bases. V was clipped by 4 bases and J by 3 bases; unmatched bases: 7. Germline V CDR1 and CDR2: SGHNT, YYREEE (reference sequence). The CDR3 runs to 15 residues. The CDR3 loop reads CASSNPGQGFYEQYF. DNA for the CDR3: TGTGCCAGCAGCAATCCGGGACAGGGGTTCTACGAGCAGTACTTC.

Here the CDR3 reads CASSTPGGEKLFF. The CDR3 nucleotides read TGTGCCAGCAGCACCCCCGGGGGAGAAAAACTGTTTTTT. V is TRBV7-9 and J is TRBJ1-4; TRBD1 is a possible D gene (5 bases). The V gene's germline CDR1 is SEHNR and CDR2 FQNEAQ (reference sequence). This CDR3 contains 13 residues. Trimming took 5 bases from V and 8 from J, leaving 12 bases between them.

The chain uses TRBV12-3 or TRBV12-4 and TRBJ2-3; D gene unclear. CDR3 length equals 16 residues. The V and J ends lost 10 bases and 1 base respectively, with 21 bases between them. CDR3 amino acids: CAIVLFSGRGTDTQYF. The CDR3 DNA follows: TGTGCCATCGTCCTATTCTCAGGAAGGGGCACAGATACGCAGTATTTT.